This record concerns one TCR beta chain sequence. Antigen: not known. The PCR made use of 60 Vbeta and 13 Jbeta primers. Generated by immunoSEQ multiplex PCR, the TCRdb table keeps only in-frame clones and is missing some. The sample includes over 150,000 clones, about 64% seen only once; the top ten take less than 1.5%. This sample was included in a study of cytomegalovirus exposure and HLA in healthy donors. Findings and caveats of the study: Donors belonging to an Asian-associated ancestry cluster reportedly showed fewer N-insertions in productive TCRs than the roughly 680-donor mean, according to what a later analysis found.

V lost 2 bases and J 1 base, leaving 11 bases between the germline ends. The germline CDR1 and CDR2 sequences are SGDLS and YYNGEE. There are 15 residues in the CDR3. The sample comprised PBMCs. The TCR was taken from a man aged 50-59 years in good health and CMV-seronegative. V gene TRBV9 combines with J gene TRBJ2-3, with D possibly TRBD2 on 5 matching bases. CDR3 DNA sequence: TGTGCCAGCAGCGTTAGCGAATGGGGCACAGATACGCAGTATTTT. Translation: CASSVSEWGTDTQYF.